These 11 T cell receptor beta chains share one sample of origin, sequenced in a study of blood T cells in healthy people across ages. Alongside a J-beta primer mix, a sample-barcoded 5' primer served in a second PCR lasting roughly 6 to 11 cycles. TCRdb recomputed calls from the 5' RACE reads with MiXCR, one row per CDR3 protein. The table lists 1.5 million to 2 million distinct CDR3 sequences, around 35% of them singletons. The sample taken for sequencing was blood. The receptors shown here come from a woman aged 25 to 45 in good health.

This clonotype was found a few times. The V and J genes are TRBV27 and TRBJ2-7, with 7 bases that match TRBD1. The germline V gene has CDR1 MNHEY and CDR2 SMNVEV (reference sequence). This CDR3 region has 15 residues. V gave up 0 bases and J gave up 4 bases; unmatched junction bases: 6. This CDR3 reads CASSLSWDSLYEQYF. CDR3 DNA sequence: TGTGCCAGCAGTTTATCTTGGGACAGTTTATACGAGCAGTACTTC.

This clonotype appeared once. The junction shows a germline mismatch at one end, possibly a read error. The V and J genes are TRBV4-1 and TRBJ2-7; 7 positions agree with TRBD2. The CDR3 has 16 residues. Germline V gene data show CDR1 as MGHRA and CDR2 as YSYEKL. CDR3 residues: CACSRLGGESSYEQYF. The CDR3 DNA follows: TGCGCCTGCAGCCGTTTGGGGGGGGAGAGCTCCTACGAGCAGTACTTC.

Details on this clonotype: Sequence at one end of the junction differs from germline and may be a read error. The chain couples TRBV12-3 or TRBV12-4 to TRBJ2-3; 9 positions agree with TRBD2. CDR3 size: 14 residues. CDR3 region: CASSISGGTDAQYF. In DNA form, the CDR3 reads TGTGCCAGCAGTATTAGCGGGGGCACAGATGCGCAGTATTTT.

The chain uses TRBV20-1 and TRBJ2-5; D perhaps matches TRBD1 (5 bases). In germline, CDR1 is DFQATT, CDR2 SNEGSKA (reference sequence). This CDR3 is 8 amino acids long. The V and J ends lost 7 bases and 11 bases respectively, with 8 bases between them. CDR3 sequence reads: CSVGQQYF. CDR3 nucleotides: TGCAGTGTGGGGCAGCAGTACTTC.

The V call is TRBV12-3 or TRBV12-4, the J call TRBJ1-2; D not certain. CDR3 length: 13 amino acids. Deletions cut 5 bases from V and 8 bases from J, with 15 bases between. The CDR3 DNA sequence: TGTGCCAGCAGTCCCTTAACCCGAGGGGGCTACACCTTC. It is translated as CASSPLTRGGYTF.

The V gene is TRBV6-9, the J gene TRBJ2-7; a weak D match, TRBD2 (6 bases). V was cut by 2 bases and J by 0 bases, with 14 bases left in between. This CDR3 is 16 amino acids long. Germline V lookup: CDR1 MNHGY, CDR2 SVAAGI. Written as DNA, the CDR3 is TGTGCCAGCAGTTATCCCGGGACTCAGAGCTCCTACGAGCAGTACTTC. Translating gives CASSYPGTQSSYEQYF.

This chain uses TRBV20-1 with TRBJ2-7, with D possibly matching TRBD1 (6 bases). Germline values: CDR1 DFQATT, CDR2 SNEGSKA (reference sequence). The ends were cut back, 5 bases at V and 1 base at J, with 15 bases in the middle. CDR3 length: 14 amino acids. CDR3 in DNA: TGCAGTGCTCGGCAGGACAGCCGATCCTACGAGCAGTACTTC. Its translation: CSARQDSRSYEQYF.

This sequence joins TRBV20-1 and TRBJ2-1; maybe TRBD2 (6 bases). This CDR3 has 13 residues. Trimming shortened V by 3 bases and J by 8 bases, and 14 bases separated the two germline ends. CDR1 DFQATT and CDR2 SNEGSKA come from the germline V gene (reference sequence). The chain's CDR3 is CSARGGRLDEQFF. The CDR3 coding sequence is TGCAGTGCTAGGGGGGGTAGGCTGGATGAGCAGTTCTTC.

This clonotype was detected a few times. The genes are TRBV11-1 and TRBJ1-2, with D hard to call. The CDR3 runs 12 residues. The germline V and J ends were trimmed by 7 bases and 2 bases, with 8 bases remaining between them. The germline gives CDR1 SGHAT, CDR2 FQDESV (reference sequence). The CDR3 region is CASKTENYGYTF. CDR3 DNA: TGTGCCAGCAAAACGGAAAACTATGGCTACACCTTC.

This chain uses TRBV5-6 with TRBJ2-1, with 9 bases aligning to TRBD1. CDR1 and CDR2 from the germline V gene are SGHDT and YYEEEE. V was pared by 2 bases and J by 6 bases, with 6 bases of the junction left unmatched. The CDR3 is 15 residues long. CDR3 DNA sequence: TGTGCCAGCAGCTTTGGTGGGACAGGGCCCAATGAGCAGTTCTTC. Translating it yields CASSFGGTGPNEQFF.

This clonotype has a handful of counts. The rearrangement joins TRBV30 to TRBJ1-2; D is unresolved. Germline assignment: CDR1 GTSNPN and CDR2 SVGIG (reference sequence). The CDR3 spans 12 residues. V lost 3 bases to trimming and J lost 5 bases, with 10 bases between them. The CDR3 here is CAWREGRYGYTF. The CDR3 DNA reads as TGTGCCTGGAGAGAAGGGAGATATGGCTACACCTTC.